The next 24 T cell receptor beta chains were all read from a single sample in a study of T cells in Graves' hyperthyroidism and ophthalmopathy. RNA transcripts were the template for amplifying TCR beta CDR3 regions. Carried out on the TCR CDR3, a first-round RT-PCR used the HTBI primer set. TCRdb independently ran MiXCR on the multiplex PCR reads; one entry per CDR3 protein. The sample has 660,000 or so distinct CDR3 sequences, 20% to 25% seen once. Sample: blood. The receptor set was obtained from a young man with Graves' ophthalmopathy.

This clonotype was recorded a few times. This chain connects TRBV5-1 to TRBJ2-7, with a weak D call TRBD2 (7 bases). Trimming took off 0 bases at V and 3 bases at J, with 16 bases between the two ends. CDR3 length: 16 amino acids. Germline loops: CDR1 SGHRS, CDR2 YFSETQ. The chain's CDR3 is CASSLVRGTTIYEQYF. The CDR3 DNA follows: TGCGCCAGCAGCTTGGTGAGGGGGACTACGATCTACGAGCAGTACTTC.

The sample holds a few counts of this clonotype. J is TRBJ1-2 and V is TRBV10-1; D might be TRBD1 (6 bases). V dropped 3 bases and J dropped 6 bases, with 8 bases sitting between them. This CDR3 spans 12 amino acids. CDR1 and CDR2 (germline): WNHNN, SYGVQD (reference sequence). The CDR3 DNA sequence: TGCGCCAGCAGTGATGGGGGCCATGGCTACACCTTC. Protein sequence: CASSDGGHGYTF.

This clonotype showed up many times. In DNA, the CDR3 is TGTGCCAGCAGTTCATCCGGGGACGGGGAGCTGTTTTTT. Translating gives CASSSSGDGELFF. The genes are TRBV11-1 and TRBJ2-2; maybe TRBD2 (5 bases). From germline, CDR1 is SGHAT and CDR2 FQDESV (reference sequence). V was clipped by 6 bases and J by 7 bases, with 12 bases between them. The CDR3 has 13 residues. The full variable domain, in which reference TRBV11-1 and TRBJ2-2 provide the parts outside the CDR3, is EAEVAQSPRYKITEKSQAVAFWCDPISGHATLYWYRQILGQGPELLVQFQDESVVDDSQLPKDRFSAERLKGVDSTLKIQPAELGDSAMYLCASSSSGDGELFFGEGSRLTVL.

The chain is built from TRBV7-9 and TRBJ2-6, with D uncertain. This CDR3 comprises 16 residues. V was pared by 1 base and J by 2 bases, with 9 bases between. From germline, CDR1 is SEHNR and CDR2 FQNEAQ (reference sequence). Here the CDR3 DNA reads TGTGCCAGCAGCTTAGTAGCTAGGACTGGGGCCAACGTCCTGACTTTC. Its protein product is CASSLVARTGANVLTF.

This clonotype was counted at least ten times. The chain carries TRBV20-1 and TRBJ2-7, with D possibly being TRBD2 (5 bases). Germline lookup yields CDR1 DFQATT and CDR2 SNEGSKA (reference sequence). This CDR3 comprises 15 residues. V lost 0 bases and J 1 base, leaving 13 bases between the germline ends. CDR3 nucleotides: TGCAGTGCTAGAGATGCATTCGGGGAATCCTACGAGCAGTACTTC. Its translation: CSARDAFGESYEQYF.

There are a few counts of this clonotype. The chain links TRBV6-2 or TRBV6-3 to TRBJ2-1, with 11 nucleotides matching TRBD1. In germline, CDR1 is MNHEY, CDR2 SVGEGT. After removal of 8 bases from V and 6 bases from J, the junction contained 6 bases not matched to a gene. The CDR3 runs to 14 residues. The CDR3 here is CASLGGQGGNEQFF. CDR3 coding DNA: TGTGCCAGCCTTGGGGGACAGGGGGGCAATGAGCAGTTCTTC.

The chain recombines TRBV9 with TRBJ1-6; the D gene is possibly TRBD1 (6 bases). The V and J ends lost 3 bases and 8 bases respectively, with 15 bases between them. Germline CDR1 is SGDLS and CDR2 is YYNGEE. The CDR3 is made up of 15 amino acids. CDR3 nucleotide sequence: TGTGCCAGCAGCGCCCTAGACAGGCCAGATTCACCCCTCCACTTT. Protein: CASSALDRPDSPLHF.

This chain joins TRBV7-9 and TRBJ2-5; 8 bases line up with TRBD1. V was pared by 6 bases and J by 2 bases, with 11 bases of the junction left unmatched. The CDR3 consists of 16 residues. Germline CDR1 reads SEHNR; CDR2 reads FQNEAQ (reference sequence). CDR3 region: CASSSKPGQAQETQYF. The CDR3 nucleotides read TGTGCCAGCAGTTCAAAACCGGGACAGGCTCAAGAGACCCAGTACTTC.

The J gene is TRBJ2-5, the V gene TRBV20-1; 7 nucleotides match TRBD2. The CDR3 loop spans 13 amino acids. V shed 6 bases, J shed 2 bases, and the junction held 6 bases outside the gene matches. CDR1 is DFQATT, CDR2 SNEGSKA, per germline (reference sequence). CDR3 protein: CSAGGGRQETQYF. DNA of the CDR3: TGCAGTGCCGGCGGGGGACGGCAAGAGACCCAGTACTTC.

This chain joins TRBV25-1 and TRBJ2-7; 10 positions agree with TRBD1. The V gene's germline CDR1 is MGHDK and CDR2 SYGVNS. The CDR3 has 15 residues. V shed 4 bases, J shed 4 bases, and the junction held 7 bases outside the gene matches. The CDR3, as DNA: TGTGCCAGCAGTGTAGGACAGGGGGGGGGGTACGAGCAGTACTTC. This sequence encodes CASSVGQGGGYEQYF.

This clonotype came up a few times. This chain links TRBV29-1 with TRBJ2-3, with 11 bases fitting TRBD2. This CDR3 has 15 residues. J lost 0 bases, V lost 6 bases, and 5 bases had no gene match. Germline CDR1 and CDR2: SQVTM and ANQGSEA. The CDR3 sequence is CSVGTSGTSTDTQYF. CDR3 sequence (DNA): TGCAGCGTAGGGACTAGCGGCACTAGCACAGATACGCAGTATTTT.

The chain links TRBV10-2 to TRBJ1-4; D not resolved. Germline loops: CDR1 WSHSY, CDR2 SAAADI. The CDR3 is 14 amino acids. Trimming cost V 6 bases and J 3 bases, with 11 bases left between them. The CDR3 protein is CASRPGEANEKLFF. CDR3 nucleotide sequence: TGCGCCAGCAGGCCTGGGGAGGCTAATGAAAAACTGTTTTTT.

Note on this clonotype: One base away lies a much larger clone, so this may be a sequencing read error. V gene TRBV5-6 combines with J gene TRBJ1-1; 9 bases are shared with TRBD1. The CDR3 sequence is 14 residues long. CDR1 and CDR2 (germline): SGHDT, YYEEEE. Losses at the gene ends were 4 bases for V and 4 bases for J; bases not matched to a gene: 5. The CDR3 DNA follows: TGTGCCAGCAGCAGGGACAGGGCGGCCACTGAAGCTTTCTTT. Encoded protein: CASSRDRAATEAFF. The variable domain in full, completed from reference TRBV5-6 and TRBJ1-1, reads DAGVTQSPTHLIKTRGQQVTLRCSPKSGHDTVSWYQQALGQGPQFIFQYYEEEERQRGNFPDRFSGHQFPNYSSELNVNALLLGDSALYLCASSRDRAATEAFFGQGTRLTVV.

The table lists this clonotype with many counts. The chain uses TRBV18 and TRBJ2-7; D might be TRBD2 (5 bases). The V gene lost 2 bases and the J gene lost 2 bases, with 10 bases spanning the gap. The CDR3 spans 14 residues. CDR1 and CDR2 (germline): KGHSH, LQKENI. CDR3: CASSPSGAAYEQYF. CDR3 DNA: TGTGCCAGCTCACCAAGCGGAGCCGCCTACGAGCAGTACTTC.

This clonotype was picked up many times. The CDR3 bases are TGTGCCAGCAGCTTAGCCGCCGGTGGGAGTATCAACGAGCAGTACTTC. Its protein product is CASSLAAGGSINEQYF. The chain has TRBV7-6 and TRBJ2-7; D is possibly TRBD2 (5 bases). Per germline, CDR1 SGHVS and CDR2 FNYEAQ. The CDR3 is 16 residues long. V lost 0 bases and J lost 5, with 17 bases in between.

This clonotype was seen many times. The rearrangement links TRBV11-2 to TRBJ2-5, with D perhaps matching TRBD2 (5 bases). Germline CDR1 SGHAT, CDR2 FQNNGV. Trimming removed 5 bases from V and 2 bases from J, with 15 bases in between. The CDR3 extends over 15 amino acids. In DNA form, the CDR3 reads TGTGCCAGCAGCCCCCCTGCACTAGATCAAGAGACCCAGTACTTC. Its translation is CASSPPALDQETQYF.

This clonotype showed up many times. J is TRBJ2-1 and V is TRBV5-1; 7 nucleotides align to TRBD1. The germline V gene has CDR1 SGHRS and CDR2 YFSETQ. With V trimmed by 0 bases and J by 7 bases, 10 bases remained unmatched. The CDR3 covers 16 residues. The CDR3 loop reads CASSLGGGSGANEQFF. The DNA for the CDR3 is TGCGCCAGCAGCTTGGGAGGGGGCTCTGGAGCGAATGAGCAGTTCTTC.

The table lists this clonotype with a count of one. The CDR3 sequence is CASSTGTSPTNEKLFF. The CDR3 DNA follows: TGTGCCAGCAGTACCGGGACATCCCCAACTAATGAAAAACTGTTTTTT. The chain is built from TRBV6-2 or TRBV6-3 and TRBJ1-4, with D possibly TRBD1 on 6 matching bases. Germline CDR1 is MNHEY and CDR2 is SVGEGT. Trimming took 5 bases from V and 0 from J, leaving 13 bases between them. The length of the CDR3 is 16 residues.

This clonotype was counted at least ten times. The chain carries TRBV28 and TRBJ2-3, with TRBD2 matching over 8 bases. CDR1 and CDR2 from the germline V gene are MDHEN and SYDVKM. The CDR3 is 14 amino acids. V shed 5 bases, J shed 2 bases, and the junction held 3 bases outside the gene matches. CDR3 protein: CASSASGPTDTQYF. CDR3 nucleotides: TGTGCCAGCAGTGCTAGCGGGCCCACAGATACGCAGTATTTT.

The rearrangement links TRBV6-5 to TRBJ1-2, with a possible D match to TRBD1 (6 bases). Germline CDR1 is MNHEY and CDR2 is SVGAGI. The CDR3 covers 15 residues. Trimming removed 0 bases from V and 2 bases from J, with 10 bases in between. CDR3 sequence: CASSYSRTVNYGYTF. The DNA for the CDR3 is TGTGCCAGCAGTTACTCAAGGACAGTAAACTATGGCTACACCTTC.

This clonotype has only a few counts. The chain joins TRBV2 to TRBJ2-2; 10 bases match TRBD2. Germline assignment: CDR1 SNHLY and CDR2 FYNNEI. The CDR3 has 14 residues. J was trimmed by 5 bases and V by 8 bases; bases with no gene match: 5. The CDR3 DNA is TGTGCCAGCGGGGCACTAGCGGGAACCGGGGAGCTGTTTTTT. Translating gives CASGALAGTGELFF.

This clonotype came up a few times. As DNA, the CDR3 is TGCGCCAGCAGCCAAGTCGGGACAGCTTATGGCTACACCTTC. It codes for CASSQVGTAYGYTF. The J gene is TRBJ1-2, the V gene TRBV4-1; 7 bases are a match to TRBD1. Germline CDR1 MGHRA, CDR2 YSYEKL. V lost 1 base to trimming and J lost 5 bases; unmatched junction nucleotides: 4. The CDR3 is made up of 14 amino acids.

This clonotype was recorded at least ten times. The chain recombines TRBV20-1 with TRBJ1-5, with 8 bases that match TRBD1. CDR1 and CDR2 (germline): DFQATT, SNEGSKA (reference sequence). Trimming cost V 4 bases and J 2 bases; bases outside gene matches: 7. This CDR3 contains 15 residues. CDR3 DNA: TGCAGTGCTACCCAGGGGGCGATGGGCAATCAGCCCCAGCATTTT. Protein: CSATQGAMGNQPQHF.

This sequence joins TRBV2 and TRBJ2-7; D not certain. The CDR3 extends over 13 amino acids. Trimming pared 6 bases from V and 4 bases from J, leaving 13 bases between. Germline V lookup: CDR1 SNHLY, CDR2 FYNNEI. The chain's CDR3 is CASSLVDGYEQYF. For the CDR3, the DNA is TGTGCCAGCAGCTTAGTGGACGGATACGAGCAGTACTTC. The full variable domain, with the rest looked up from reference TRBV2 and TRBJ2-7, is EPEVTQTPSHQVTQMGQEVILRCVPISNHLYFYWYRQILGQKVEFLVSFYNNEISEKSEIFDDQFSVERPDGSNFTLKIRSTKLEDSAMYFCASSLVDGYEQYFGPGTRLTVT.